These T cell receptor beta chains were read from a single sample in a study of shared clonotypes between healthy human individuals. The data were produced by immunoSEQ multiplex PCR, yet TCRdb's version contains in-frame clones alone and is incomplete. The data hold 2 million to 2.5 million clones, with 90% to 97% observed a single time. Sequenced: naive CD4+ T cells sorted from blood. These receptors were taken from a man aged 18-30 years in good health. Both conserved end residues are part of each CDR3. Fields, in order: V gene, clone size, CDR3 protein. Clone size, where shown, is once, few, many, or a class for clones that have expanded.

v_call: TRBV7-9
clone_size: -
cdr3_aa: CASSPTLYEQYF

v_call: TRBV4-3
clone_size: -
cdr3_aa: CASSRAGTGASTEAFF

v_call: TRBV7-9
clone_size: -
cdr3_aa: CASSVGQGSEAFF

v_call: TRBV7-2
clone_size: -
cdr3_aa: CASSLNPPSSGNTIYF

v_call: TRBV19
clone_size: once
cdr3_aa: CASSKVSLNSPLHF

v_call: TRBV5-4
clone_size: -
cdr3_aa: CASSLGAGAGNTIYF

v_call: TRBV6-5
clone_size: -
cdr3_aa: CASSYSAGMNYGYTF

v_call: TRBV30
clone_size: -
cdr3_aa: CAWSVLGQGATGELFF

v_call: TRBV4-1
clone_size: -
cdr3_aa: CASSQALLGLAGDTQYF

v_call: TRBV6-1
clone_size: -
cdr3_aa: CASSGVAISGANVLTF

v_call: TRBV2
clone_size: -
cdr3_aa: CATNRDSEQPQHF

v_call: TRBV9
clone_size: -
cdr3_aa: CASKGGPPGMNTEAFF

v_call: TRBV2
clone_size: -
cdr3_aa: CASRPGGYTIYF

v_call: TRBV28
clone_size: -
cdr3_aa: CASSLPARAYEQYF

v_call: TRBV6-6
clone_size: -
cdr3_aa: CASRSSTDTQYF

v_call: TRBV10-3
clone_size: -
cdr3_aa: CAISSTTGPNYGYTF

v_call: TRBV18
clone_size: once
cdr3_aa: CASSMQAQVPDTQYF

v_call: TRBV6-5
clone_size: -
cdr3_aa: CASSPNLQGAGEQYF

v_call: TRBV19
clone_size: -
cdr3_aa: CASSLTGGFQETQYF

v_call: TRBV5-1
clone_size: -
cdr3_aa: CASINDRGSTDTQYF

v_call: TRBV15
clone_size: few
cdr3_aa: CATSVSGQSTDTQYF

v_call: TRBV19
clone_size: few
cdr3_aa: CASSIDRIGTDTQYF

v_call: TRBV25-1
clone_size: once
cdr3_aa: CASALGTYNEQFF

v_call: TRBV7-6
clone_size: -
cdr3_aa: CASSPAPGTPLELFF

v_call: TRBV5-1
clone_size: -
cdr3_aa: CASSLAQGQQETQYF

v_call: TRBV27
clone_size: -
cdr3_aa: CASSTGTIPLNSPLHF

v_call: TRBV10-3
clone_size: -
cdr3_aa: CASRDRGNTGELFF

v_call: TRBV5-1
clone_size: -
cdr3_aa: CASSLNPPGPNEKLFF

v_call: TRBV2
clone_size: -
cdr3_aa: CASSEEGQGGYGYTF

v_call: TRBV25-1
clone_size: -
cdr3_aa: CASSAILTDTQYF

v_call: TRBV4-2
clone_size: -
cdr3_aa: CASSQEDRGLQPQHF

v_call: TRBV28
clone_size: -
cdr3_aa: CASSLTSISYNEQFF

v_call: TRBV7-2
clone_size: -
cdr3_aa: CASSLGGGGPTSGNTIYF

v_call: TRBV6-1
clone_size: -
cdr3_aa: CASSEARGGYQPQHF

v_call: TRBV15
clone_size: -
cdr3_aa: CATSREANQPQHF

v_call: TRBV5-1
clone_size: -
cdr3_aa: CASRNGGGYTF

v_call: TRBV10-3
clone_size: -
cdr3_aa: CAISESQGLNEKLFF

v_call: TRBV30
clone_size: -
cdr3_aa: CAWSSNYGYTF

v_call: TRBV18
clone_size: -
cdr3_aa: CASSPSDTSYEQYF